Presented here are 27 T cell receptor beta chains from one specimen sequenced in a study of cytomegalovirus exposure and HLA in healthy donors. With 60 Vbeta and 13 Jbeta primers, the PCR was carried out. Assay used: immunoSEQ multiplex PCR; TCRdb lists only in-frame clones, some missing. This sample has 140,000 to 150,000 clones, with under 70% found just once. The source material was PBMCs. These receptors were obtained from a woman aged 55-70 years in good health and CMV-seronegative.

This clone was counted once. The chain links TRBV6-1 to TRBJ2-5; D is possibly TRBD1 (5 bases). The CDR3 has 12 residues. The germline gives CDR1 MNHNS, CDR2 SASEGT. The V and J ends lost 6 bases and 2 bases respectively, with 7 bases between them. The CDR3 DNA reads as TGTGCCAGCAGAAGGGGACAAGAGACCCAGTACTTC. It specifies CASRRGQETQYF.

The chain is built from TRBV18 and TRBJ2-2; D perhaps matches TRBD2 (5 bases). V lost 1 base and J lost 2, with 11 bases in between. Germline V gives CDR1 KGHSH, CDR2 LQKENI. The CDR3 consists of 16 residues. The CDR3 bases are TGTGCCAGCTCACCACTGGGAGCCTCAAACACCGGGGAGCTGTTTTTT. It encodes CASSPLGASNTGELFF.

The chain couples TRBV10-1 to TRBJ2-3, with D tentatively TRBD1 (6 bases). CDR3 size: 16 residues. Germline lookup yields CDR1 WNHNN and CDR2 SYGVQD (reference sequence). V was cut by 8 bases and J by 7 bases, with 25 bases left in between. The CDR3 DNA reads TGCGCCAGCGCCGCTTTTACAGGGTTGAGGTGGCATACGCAGTATTTT. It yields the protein CASAAFTGLRWHTQYF.

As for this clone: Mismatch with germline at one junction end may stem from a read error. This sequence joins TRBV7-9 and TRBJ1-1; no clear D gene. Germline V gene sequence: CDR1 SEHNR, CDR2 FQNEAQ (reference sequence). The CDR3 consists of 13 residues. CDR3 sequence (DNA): TGTTCCAGCAGCTTATTGTCAGACACTGAAGCTTTCTTT. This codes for CSSSLLSDTEAFF. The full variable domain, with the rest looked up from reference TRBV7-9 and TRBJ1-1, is DTGVSQNPRHKITKRGQNVTFRCDPISEHNRLYWYRQTLGQGPEFLTYFQNEAQLEKSRLLSDRFSAERPKGSFSTLEIQRTEQGDSAMYLCSSSLLSDTEAFFGQGTRLTVV.

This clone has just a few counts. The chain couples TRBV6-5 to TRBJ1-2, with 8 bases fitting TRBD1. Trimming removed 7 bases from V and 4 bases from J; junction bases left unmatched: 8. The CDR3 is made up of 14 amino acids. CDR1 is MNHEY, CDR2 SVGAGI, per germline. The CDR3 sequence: CASKTGQDFYGYTF. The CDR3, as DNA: TGTGCCAGCAAAACGGGACAGGATTTCTATGGCTACACCTTC.

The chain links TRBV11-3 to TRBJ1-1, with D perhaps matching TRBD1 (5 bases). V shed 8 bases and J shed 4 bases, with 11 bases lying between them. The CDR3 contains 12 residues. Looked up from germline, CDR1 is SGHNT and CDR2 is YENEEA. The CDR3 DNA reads TGTGCCAGCTCGGCAAGGGGCACTGAAGCTTTCTTT. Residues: CASSARGTEAFF.

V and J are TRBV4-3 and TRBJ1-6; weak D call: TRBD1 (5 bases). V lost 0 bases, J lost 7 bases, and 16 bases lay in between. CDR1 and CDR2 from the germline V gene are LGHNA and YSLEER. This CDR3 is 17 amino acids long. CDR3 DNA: TGCGCCAGCAGCCAAGATTTGGGGGGAACGAGGAATTCACCCCTCCACTTT. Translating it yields CASSQDLGGTRNSPLHF.

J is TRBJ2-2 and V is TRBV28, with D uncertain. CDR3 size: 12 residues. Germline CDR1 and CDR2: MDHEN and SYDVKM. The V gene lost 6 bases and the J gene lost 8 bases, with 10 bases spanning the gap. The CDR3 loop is CASSWSVGELFF. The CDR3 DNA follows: TGTGCCAGCAGCTGGTCGGTGGGGGAGCTGTTTTTT. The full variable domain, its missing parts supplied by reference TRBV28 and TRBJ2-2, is DVKVTQSSRYLVKRTGEKVFLECVQDMDHENMFWYRQDPGLGLRLIYFSYDVKMKEKGDIPEGYSVSREKKERFSLILESASTNQTSMYLCASSWSVGELFFGEGSRLTVL.

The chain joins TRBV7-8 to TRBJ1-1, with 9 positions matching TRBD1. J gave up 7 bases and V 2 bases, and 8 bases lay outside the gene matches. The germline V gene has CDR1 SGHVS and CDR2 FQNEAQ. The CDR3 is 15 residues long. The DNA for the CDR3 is TGTGCCAGCAGCTTATTGGGACAGGGCGGGGGTGAAGCTTTCTTT. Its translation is CASSLLGQGGGEAFF.

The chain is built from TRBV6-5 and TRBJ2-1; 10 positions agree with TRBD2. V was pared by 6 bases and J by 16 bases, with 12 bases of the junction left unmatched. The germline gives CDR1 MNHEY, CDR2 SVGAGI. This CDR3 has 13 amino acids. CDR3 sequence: CASRPGIGTSEFF. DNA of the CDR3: TGTGCCAGCAGGCCCGGTATCGGGACTAGCGAATTCTTC.

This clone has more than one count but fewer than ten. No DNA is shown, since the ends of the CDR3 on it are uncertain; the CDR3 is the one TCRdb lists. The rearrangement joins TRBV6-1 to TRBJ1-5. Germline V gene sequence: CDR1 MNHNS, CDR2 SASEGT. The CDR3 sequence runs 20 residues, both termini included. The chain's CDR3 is CASSELSLAISPSIFRPQHF.

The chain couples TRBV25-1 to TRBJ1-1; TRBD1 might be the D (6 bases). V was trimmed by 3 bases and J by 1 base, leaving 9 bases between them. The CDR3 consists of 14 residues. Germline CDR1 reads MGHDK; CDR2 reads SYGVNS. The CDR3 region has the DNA TGTGCCAGCAGTGACCAGACAGGGAACACTGAAGCTTTCTTT. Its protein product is CASSDQTGNTEAFF.

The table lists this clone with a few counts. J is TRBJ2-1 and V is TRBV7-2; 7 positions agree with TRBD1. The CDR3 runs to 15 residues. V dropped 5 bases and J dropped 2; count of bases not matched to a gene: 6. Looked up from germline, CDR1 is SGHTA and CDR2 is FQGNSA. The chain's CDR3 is CASSVRQGAYNEQFF. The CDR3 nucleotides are TGTGCCAGCAGCGTCCGACAGGGAGCCTACAATGAGCAGTTCTTC.

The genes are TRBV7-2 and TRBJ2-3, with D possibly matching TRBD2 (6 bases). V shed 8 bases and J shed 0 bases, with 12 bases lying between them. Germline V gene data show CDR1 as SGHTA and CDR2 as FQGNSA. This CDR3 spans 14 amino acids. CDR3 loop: CASLRGRSTDTQYF. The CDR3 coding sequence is TGTGCCAGCCTGCGGGGTAGAAGCACAGATACGCAGTATTTT.

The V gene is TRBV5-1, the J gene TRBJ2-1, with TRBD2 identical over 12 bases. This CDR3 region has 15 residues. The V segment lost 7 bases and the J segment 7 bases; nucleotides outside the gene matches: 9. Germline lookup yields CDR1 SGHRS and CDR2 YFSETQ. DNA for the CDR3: TGCGCCAGCCGGGACGGAGGACTAGCGGGGAATGAGCAGTTCTTC. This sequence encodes CASRDGGLAGNEQFF.

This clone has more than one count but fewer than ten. The CDR3 loop is CASSQHHSSYNEQFF. In DNA form, the CDR3 reads TGCGCCAGCAGCCAACACCACAGCTCCTACAATGAGCAGTTCTTC. The V and J genes are TRBV4-3 and TRBJ2-1; D not resolved. This CDR3 spans 15 amino acids. Germline assignment: CDR1 LGHNA and CDR2 YSLEER. Deletions cut 2 bases from V and 0 bases from J, with 8 bases between.

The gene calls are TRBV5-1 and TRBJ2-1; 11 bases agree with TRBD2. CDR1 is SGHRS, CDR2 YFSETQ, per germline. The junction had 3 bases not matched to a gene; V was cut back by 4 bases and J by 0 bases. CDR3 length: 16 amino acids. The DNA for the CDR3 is TGCGCCAGCAGCATTACTAGCGGGAGCTCCTACAATGAGCAGTTCTTC. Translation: CASSITSGSSYNEQFF.

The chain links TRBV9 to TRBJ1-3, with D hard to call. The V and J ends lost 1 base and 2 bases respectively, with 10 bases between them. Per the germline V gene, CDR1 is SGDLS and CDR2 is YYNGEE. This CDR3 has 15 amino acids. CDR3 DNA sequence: TGTGCCAGCAGCGTAAGGGAGGGCCCTGGAAACACCATATATTTT. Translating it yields CASSVREGPGNTIYF. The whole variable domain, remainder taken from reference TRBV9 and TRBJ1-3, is DSGVTQTPKHLITATGQRVTLRCSPRSGDLSVYWYQQSLDQGLQFLIQYYNGEERAKGNILERFSAQQFPDLHSELNLSSLELGDSALYFCASSVREGPGNTIYFGEGSWLTVV.

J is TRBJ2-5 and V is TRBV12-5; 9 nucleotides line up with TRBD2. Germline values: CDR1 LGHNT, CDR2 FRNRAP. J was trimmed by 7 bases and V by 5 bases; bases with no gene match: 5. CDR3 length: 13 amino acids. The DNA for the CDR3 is TGTGCTAGTGGTGTAGCGGGGGAAGTGACCCAGTACTTC. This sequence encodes CASGVAGEVTQYF. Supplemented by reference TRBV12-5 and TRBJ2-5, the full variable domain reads DARVTQTPRHKVTEMGQEVTMRCQPILGHNTVFWYRQTMMQGLELLAYFRNRAPLDDSGMPKDRFSAEMPDATLATLKIQPSEPRDSAVYFCASGVAGEVTQYFGPGTRLLVL.

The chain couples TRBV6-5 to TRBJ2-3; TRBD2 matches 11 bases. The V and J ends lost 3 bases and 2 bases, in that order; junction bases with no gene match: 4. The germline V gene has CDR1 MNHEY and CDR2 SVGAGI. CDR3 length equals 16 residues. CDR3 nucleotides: TGTGCCAGCAGTTATCGACTAGCGGGGACCACAGATACGCAGTATTTT. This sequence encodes CASSYRLAGTTDTQYF.

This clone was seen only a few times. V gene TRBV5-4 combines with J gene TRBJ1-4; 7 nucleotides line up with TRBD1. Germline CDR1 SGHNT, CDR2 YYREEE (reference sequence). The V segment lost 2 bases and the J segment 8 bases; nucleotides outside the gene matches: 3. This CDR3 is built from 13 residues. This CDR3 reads CASSFPGGEKLFF. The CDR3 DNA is TGTGCCAGCAGCTTTCCAGGGGGGGAAAAACTGTTTTTT.

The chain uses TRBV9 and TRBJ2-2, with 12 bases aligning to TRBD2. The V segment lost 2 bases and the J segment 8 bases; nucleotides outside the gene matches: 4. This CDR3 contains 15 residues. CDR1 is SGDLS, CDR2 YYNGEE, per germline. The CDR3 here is CASSVTSGSAGELFF. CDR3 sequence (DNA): TGTGCCAGCAGCGTGACTAGCGGGAGCGCTGGGGAGCTGTTTTTT.

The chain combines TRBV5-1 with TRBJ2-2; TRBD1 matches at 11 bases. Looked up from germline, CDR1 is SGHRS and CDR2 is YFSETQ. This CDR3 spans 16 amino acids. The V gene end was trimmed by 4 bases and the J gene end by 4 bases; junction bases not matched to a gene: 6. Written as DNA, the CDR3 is TGCGCCAGCAGCCCCACCGGGACAGGGGGCACCGGGGAGCTGTTTTTT. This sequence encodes CASSPTGTGGTGELFF.

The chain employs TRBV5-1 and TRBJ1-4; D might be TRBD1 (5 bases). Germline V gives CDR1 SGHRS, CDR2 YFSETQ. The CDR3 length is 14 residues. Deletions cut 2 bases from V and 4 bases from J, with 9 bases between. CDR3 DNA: TGCGCCAGCAGCTTTGCAGGGTATAATGAAAAACTGTTTTTT. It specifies CASSFAGYNEKLFF.

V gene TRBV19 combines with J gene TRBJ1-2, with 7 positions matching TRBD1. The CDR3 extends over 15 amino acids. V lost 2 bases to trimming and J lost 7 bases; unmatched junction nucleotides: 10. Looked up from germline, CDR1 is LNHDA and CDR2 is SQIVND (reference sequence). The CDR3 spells CASSISDRVVSGYTF. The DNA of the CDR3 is TGTGCCAGTAGTATATCCGACAGGGTCGTAAGTGGCTACACCTTC.

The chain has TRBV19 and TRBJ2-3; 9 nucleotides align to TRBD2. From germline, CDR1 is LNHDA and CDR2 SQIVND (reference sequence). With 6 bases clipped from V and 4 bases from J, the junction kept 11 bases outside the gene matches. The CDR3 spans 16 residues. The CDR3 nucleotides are TGTGCCAGTAGCCCGGAGGGACTAGCTGCGGCAGATACGCAGTATTTT. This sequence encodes CASSPEGLAAADTQYF.

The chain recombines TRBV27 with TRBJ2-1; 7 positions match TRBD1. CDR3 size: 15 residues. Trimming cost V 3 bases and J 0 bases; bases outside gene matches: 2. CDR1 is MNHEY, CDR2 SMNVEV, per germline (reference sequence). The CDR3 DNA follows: TGTGCCAGCAGTTTGGACAGGAGCTCCTACAATGAGCAGTTCTTC. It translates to CASSLDRSSYNEQFF.